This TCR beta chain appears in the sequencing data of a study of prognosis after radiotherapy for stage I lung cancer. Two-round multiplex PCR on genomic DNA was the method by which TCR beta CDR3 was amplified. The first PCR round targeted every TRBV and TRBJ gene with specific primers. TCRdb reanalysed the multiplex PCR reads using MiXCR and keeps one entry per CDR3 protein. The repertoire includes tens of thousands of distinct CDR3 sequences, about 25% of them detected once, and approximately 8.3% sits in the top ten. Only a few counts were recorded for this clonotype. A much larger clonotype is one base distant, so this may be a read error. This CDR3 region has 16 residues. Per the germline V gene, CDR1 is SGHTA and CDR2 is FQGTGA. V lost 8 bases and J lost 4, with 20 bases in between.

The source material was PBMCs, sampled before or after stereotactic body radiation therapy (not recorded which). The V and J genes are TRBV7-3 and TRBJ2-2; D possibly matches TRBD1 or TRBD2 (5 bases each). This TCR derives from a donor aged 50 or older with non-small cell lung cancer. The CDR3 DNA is TGTGCCAGCTCCTGGGACGGGTGGGCGACCACCGGGGAGCTGTTTTTT. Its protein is CASSWDGWATTGELFF.